The text below deals with one TCR beta chain. Its antigen is not known. These data are taken from a study of CXCR3-negative and CXCR3-positive naive CD8 T cells. Overall study results and limits: More hydrophobic TRB CDR3s occurred in CXCR3-positive than in CXCR3-negative naive cells.

Preparation of TRB cDNA libraries relied on 5' RACE carrying UMI labels. TCRdb reprocessed the 5' RACE reads and reports one entry per CDR3 protein, with no DNA. Its table records about 50,000 distinct CDR3 sequences. This CDR3 region has 16 residues. The sequencing sample was made of naive CXCR3+ CD8+ T cells from blood. As for subset: CD45RO-CCR7+CD27+CD95- naive CD8+ T cells expressing CXCR3 (TNR3+). The genes are TRBV12-3 or TRBV12-4 and TRBJ2-5; without DNA, the TCRdb call of TRBD2 cannot be checked. This TCR was recovered from a human donor in good health. Some clones in this sample may be carry-over from other donors' samples. The CDR3 spells CASSLQLGRLQETQYF.